This paragraph covers one T cell receptor beta chain sequence. The antigen remains undetermined. Each TCR beta cDNA library carried unique molecular identifiers. From the PCR reads, TCRdb called clonotypes with MiXCR, one entry per CDR3 protein. The table records hundreds of thousands of distinct CDR3 sequences, around 64% of them present only once. Trimming removed 4 bases at V and 9 bases at J, with 19 bases between. The germline V gene encodes CDR1 LNHNV and CDR2 YYDKDF (reference sequence). The CDR3 has 15 residues. The data were obtained in a study of post-analysis software for immune sequencing data. Study conclusions and caveats: With TRBV5-6, TRBV5-1 and TRBV20-1 included, about five TRBV segments were more frequent in patients than in controls.

The genes are TRBV15 and TRBJ2-1; D may match TRBD1 or TRBD2 (5 bases each). The sequence came from a girl aged 2 to 9 with multiple sclerosis. Sequenced material: blood. For the CDR3, the DNA is TGTGCCACCAGCAACCGGAACGGGGCATGGGGTGAGCAGTTCTTC. Translated: CATSNRNGAWGEQFF.